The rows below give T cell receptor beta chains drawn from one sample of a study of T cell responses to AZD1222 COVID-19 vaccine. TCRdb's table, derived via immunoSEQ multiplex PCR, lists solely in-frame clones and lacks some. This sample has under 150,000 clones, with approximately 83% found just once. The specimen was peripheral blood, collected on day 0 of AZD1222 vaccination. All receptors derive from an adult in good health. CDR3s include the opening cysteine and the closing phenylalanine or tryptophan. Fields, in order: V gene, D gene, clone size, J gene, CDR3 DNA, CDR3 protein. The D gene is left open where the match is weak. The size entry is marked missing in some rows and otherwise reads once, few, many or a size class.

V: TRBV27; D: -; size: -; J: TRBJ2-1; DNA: TGTGCCAGCAGACGCGGACCCAGGCCAATTGAGCAGTTCTTC; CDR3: CASRRGPRPIEQFF
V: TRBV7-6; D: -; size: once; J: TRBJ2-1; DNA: TGTGCCAGCAGCTCGATTAACAGCCCAGCTAGCACCAATGAGCAGTTCTTC; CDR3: CASSSINSPASTNEQFF
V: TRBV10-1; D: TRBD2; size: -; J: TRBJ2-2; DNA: TGCGCCAGCAGTGAACTAGCGTTAGGCCCCGGGGAGCTGTTTTTT; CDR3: CASSELALGPGELFF
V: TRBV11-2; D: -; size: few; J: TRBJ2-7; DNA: TGTGCCAGCAGCTTAGCTGCCAGCCTCTACGAGCAGTACTTC; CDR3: CASSLAASLYEQYF
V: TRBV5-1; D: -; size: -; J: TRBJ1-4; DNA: TGCGCCAGCGGGGTTATGGGGGGTGAAAAACTGTTTTTT; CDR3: CASGVMGGEKLFF
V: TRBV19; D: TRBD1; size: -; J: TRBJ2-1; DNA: TGTGCCAGTAGTACGCCCCAGGGGGCGGATGAGCAGTTCTTC; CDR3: CASSTPQGADEQFF
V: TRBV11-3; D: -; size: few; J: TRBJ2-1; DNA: TGTGCCAGCAGACAGACTTCCGGCAATGAGCAGTTCTTC; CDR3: CASRQTSGNEQFF
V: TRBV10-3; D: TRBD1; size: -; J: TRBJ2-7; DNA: TGTGCCTCAGGGACAGGGGACTACGAGCAGTACTTC; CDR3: CASGTGDYEQYF
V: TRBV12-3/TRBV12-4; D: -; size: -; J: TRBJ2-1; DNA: TGTGCCAGCGCAGCTGCCTACAATGAGCAGTTCTTC; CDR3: CASAAAYNEQFF
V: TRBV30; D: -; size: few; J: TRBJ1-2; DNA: TGTGCCTGGCTCCTTCAGGTGGGCCACATCATTAACTATGGCTACACCTTC; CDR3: CAWLLQVGHIINYGYTF
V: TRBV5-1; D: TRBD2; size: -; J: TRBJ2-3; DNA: TGCGCCAGCAGCTTACCTAGCGGGGGGGCAACAGATACGCAGTATTTT; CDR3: CASSLPSGGATDTQYF
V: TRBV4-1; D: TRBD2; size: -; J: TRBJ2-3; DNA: TGCGCCAGCAGCCAAGCTAGCGGGTCTAGCACAGATACGCAGTATTTT; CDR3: CASSQASGSSTDTQYF
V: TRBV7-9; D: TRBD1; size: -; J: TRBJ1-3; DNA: TGTGCCAGCGTCTCAAAGGGACAGGGTGATGGAAACACCATATATTTT; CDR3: CASVSKGQGDGNTIYF
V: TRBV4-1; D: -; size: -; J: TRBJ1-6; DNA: TGCGCCAGCAGCCTTTTGCTGAAGGGACGGAAAAATTCACCCCTCCACTTT; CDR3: CASSLLLKGRKNSPLHF
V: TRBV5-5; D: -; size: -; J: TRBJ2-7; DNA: TGTGCCAGCAGCATCTCCCCGGGTACAGCTTCCTACGAGCAGTACTTC; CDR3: CASSISPGTASYEQYF
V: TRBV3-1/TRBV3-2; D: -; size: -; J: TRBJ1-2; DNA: TGTGCCAGCAGCCCCCCCACAGGGAACTATGGCTACACCTTC; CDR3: CASSPPTGNYGYTF